The clone carrying this T cell receptor beta chain was seen a handful of times. Antigen specificity is unknown. This sample was included in a study of beta chain features in type 1 diabetes. Sequenced material consisted of expressed TCRB transcripts (all of the isolated RNA was reverse transcribed). Using immunoSEQ multiplex PCR, the repertoire was profiled, and TCRdb retains in-frame clones only, with some absent. The data show a few hundred thousand clones, with approximately 12% seen just once and under 0.02% held by the top ten. Study outcomes and limitations: TCRB repertoires of naive, central memory and Treg cells appeared more similar among patients than among healthy donors.

The V gene end was trimmed by 6 bases and the J gene end by 0 bases; junction bases not matched to a gene: 7. The length of the CDR3 is 16 residues. CDR1 SGHAT and CDR2 FQNNGV come from the germline V gene. This TCR was sampled from a man aged 18 to 30 in good health. The chain carries TRBV11-2 and TRBJ2-3; 9 nucleotides line up with TRBD2. Sequencing was done on a sample of naive CD4+ T cells from blood. The DNA for the CDR3 is TGTGCCAGCAGGTCGACTAGCGGAGCGAGCACAGATACGCAGTATTTT. This gives the protein CASRSTSGASTDTQYF.